These 27 T cell receptor beta chains originate from one sample sequenced in a study of cytomegalovirus exposure and HLA in healthy donors. It was with 60 Vbeta and 13 Jbeta primers that the PCR ran. TCRdb's copy holds only in-frame clones and misses some; the assay was immunoSEQ multiplex PCR. This sample yields some 35,000 clones, of which 55% to 75% are seen a single time; 6.5% belongs to the top ten. The sequencing input was PBMCs. The receptor set was obtained from a man under 40 in good health and CMV-seronegative.

The gene calls are TRBV6-5 and TRBJ1-1; possible D gene TRBD1, 6 bases. Germline V gene sequence: CDR1 MNHEY, CDR2 SVGAGI. This CDR3 is built from 15 residues. Trimming took 4 bases from V and 1 from J, leaving 13 bases between them. CDR3 in DNA: TGTGCCAGCAGTTGGAGCAGGACAGCGAACACTGAAGCTTTCTTT. As protein: CASSWSRTANTEAFF.

The rearrangement uses TRBV10-3 and TRBJ1-4, with TRBD1 as a possible D gene (5 bases). CDR3 size: 14 residues. In germline, CDR1 is ENHRY, CDR2 SYGVKD. The germline V and J ends were trimmed by 3 bases and 14 bases, with 19 bases remaining between them. CDR3 loop: CAISDGQTVETLFF. The CDR3 DNA reads TGTGCCATCAGTGATGGACAAACGGTCGAAACTCTGTTTTTT.

The rearrangement joins TRBV6-5 to TRBJ2-1; the D gene is possibly TRBD2 (6 bases). The CDR3 is 14 residues long. The germline V gene encodes CDR1 MNHEY and CDR2 SVGAGI. Trimming removed 2 bases at V and 3 bases at J, with 8 bases between. The CDR3 region has the DNA TGTGCCAGCAGTTACACTAGCAGCTACAATGAGCAGTTCTTC. As protein: CASSYTSSYNEQFF.

The V gene is TRBV6-5, the J gene TRBJ1-2, with 7 bases matching TRBD1. V lost 4 bases and J lost 1; bases outside the gene matches: 3. The germline V gene encodes CDR1 MNHEY and CDR2 SVGAGI. This CDR3 comprises 14 residues. CDR3 amino acids: CASSWGDSNYGYTF. DNA of the CDR3: TGTGCCAGCAGTTGGGGGGACAGTAACTATGGCTACACCTTC.

The CDR3 coding sequence is TGTGCCAGCAGGCCAAACCCGGGGGGCTACACCTTC. Residues: CASRPNPGGYTF. This sequence joins TRBV28 and TRBJ1-2, with unresolved D. The CDR3 runs 12 residues. Germline V lookup: CDR1 MDHEN, CDR2 SYDVKM. The V end lost 6 bases, the J end lost 8 bases, and 13 bases lay between the germline ends.

The rearrangement joins TRBV6-5 to TRBJ1-5, with D uncertain. Germline V gene data show CDR1 as MNHEY and CDR2 as SVGAGI. V lost 2 bases and J 5 bases, leaving 10 bases between the germline ends. The CDR3 extends over 14 amino acids. CDR3 protein: CASSYRPGHQPQHF. The CDR3 bases are TGTGCCAGCAGTTACAGGCCAGGCCATCAGCCCCAGCATTTT.

The table lists this clone with a count of one. The chain joins TRBV9 to TRBJ1-5; D not resolved. Per the germline V gene, CDR1 is SGDLS and CDR2 is YYNGEE. The CDR3 extends over 15 amino acids. The V end lost 4 bases, the J end lost 6 bases, and 17 bases lay between the germline ends. CDR3: CASSPTGLHGQPQHF. The CDR3 DNA follows: TGTGCCAGCAGCCCTACCGGGTTACACGGTCAGCCCCAGCATTTT.

This chain connects TRBV29-1 to TRBJ1-1; 9 bases map to TRBD1. Germline loops: CDR1 SQVTM, CDR2 ANQGSEA. V lost 4 bases to trimming and J lost 7 bases; unmatched junction nucleotides: 13. This CDR3 has 15 residues. The CDR3 DNA reads as TGCAGCGTTGTAAGGACAGGGGCCCCGAGGGGTGAAGCTTTCTTT. This sequence encodes CSVVRTGAPRGEAFF.

CDR3 DNA: TGCGCCAGCAGCCAAGATGGGGCACAGTCCGGACAGCCCCAGCATTTT. The encoded protein is CASSQDGAQSGQPQHF. This chain links TRBV4-3 with TRBJ1-5, with a possible D match to TRBD1 (5 bases). CDR3 length: 16 residues. Germline V gives CDR1 LGHNA, CDR2 YSLEER. V was shortened by 0 bases and J by 7 bases, with 16 bases between the two germline ends.

The rearrangement joins TRBV7-9 to TRBJ1-2; D gene uncertain. Germline V gene lookup returns CDR1 SEHNR and CDR2 FQNEAQ (reference sequence). This CDR3 has 13 residues. V was cut by 3 bases and J by 8 bases, with 13 bases left in between. The CDR3 DNA is TGTGCCAGCAGCTTTCCAAAAATGAGGGGCTACACCTTC. This codes for CASSFPKMRGYTF.

This clone was seen a handful of times. This chain uses TRBV7-9 with TRBJ1-5; tentatively, D is TRBD1 (6 bases). V was trimmed by 3 bases and J by 3 bases, leaving 15 bases between them. CDR3 length: 16 residues. Germline lookup yields CDR1 SEHNR and CDR2 FQNEAQ (reference sequence). CDR3 sequence (DNA): TGTGCCAGCAGCTTGGGGCCGGGACACCACAATCAGCCCCAGCATTTT. Amino acids: CASSLGPGHHNQPQHF.

The chain uses TRBV6-5 and TRBJ1-1, with D unresolved. The germline V and J ends were trimmed by 2 bases and 3 bases, with 7 bases remaining between them. The CDR3 extends over 13 amino acids. CDR1 is MNHEY, CDR2 SVGAGI, per germline. The CDR3 bases are TGTGCCAGCAGTTACATGGGAGACACTGAAGCTTTCTTT. It encodes CASSYMGDTEAFF.

The genes are TRBV6-5 and TRBJ1-1, with TRBD1 matching 9 bases. Germline CDR1 and CDR2: MNHEY and SVGAGI. The CDR3 contains 14 residues. The J segment lost 5 bases and the V segment lost 7 bases, leaving 8 bases of the junction unmatched. In DNA, the CDR3 is TGTGCCAGCATCCCGGACAGGGGAGGGACTGAAGCTTTCTTT. Residues: CASIPDRGGTEAFF.

V usage is TRBV6-5 and J usage is TRBJ1-5; D call uncertain. Germline V gene data show CDR1 as MNHEY and CDR2 as SVGAGI. The germline V and J ends were trimmed by 0 bases and 4 bases, with 4 bases remaining between them. The CDR3 sequence is 13 residues long. The CDR3 here is CASSYSQNQPQHF. As DNA, the CDR3 is TGTGCCAGCAGTTACTCCCAGAATCAGCCCCAGCATTTT.

The V call is TRBV7-9, the J call TRBJ1-2; a weak D match, TRBD1 (5 bases). Trimming stripped 10 bases from V and 0 bases from J, with 15 bases between. This CDR3 contains 14 residues. The germline gives CDR1 SEHNR, CDR2 FQNEAQ (reference sequence). CDR3 sequence reads: CAITPDTSNYGYTF. CDR3 sequence (DNA): TGTGCCATTACCCCGGACACCTCTAACTATGGCTACACCTTC. The full variable domain, its missing parts supplied by reference TRBV7-9 and TRBJ1-2, is DTGVSQNPRHKITKRGQNVTFRCDPISEHNRLYWYRQTLGQGPEFLTYFQNEAQLEKSRLLSDRFSAERPKGSFSTLEIQRTEQGDSAMYLCAITPDTSNYGYTFGSGTRLTVV.

This clone showed up just a few times. V and J are TRBV19 and TRBJ2-1, with 10 bases aligning to TRBD1. The CDR3 loop spans 14 amino acids. Germline V gene lookup returns CDR1 LNHDA and CDR2 SQIVND (reference sequence). Germline trimming cut 1 base from V and 14 bases from J; bases unmatched to any gene: 8. The CDR3 is CASSIGADRGREFF. In DNA form, the CDR3 reads TGTGCCAGTAGTATAGGGGCCGACAGGGGGCGGGAGTTCTTC.

The chain employs TRBV6-5 and TRBJ2-7; the match to TRBD2 covers 8 bases. The CDR3 totals 13 residues. The V gene end was trimmed by 2 bases and the J gene end by 5 bases; junction bases not matched to a gene: 2. Germline CDR1 and CDR2: MNHEY and SVGAGI. The CDR3 DNA follows: TGTGCCAGCAGTTACCCCGGGAGGGACGAGCAGTACTTC. This codes for CASSYPGRDEQYF.

The chain carries TRBV4-2 and TRBJ2-3, with 9 bases identical to TRBD2. V lost 4 bases to trimming and J lost 0 bases; unmatched junction nucleotides: 11. Germline V gene sequence: CDR1 LGHNA, CDR2 YNFKEQ. The CDR3 contains 18 residues. CDR3 protein: CASSPSPTLAGSTDTQYF. The CDR3 DNA sequence: TGTGCCAGCAGCCCCTCCCCCACGCTAGCGGGGAGCACAGATACGCAGTATTTT.

The J gene is TRBJ1-5, the V gene TRBV18; D is unclear. V was pared by 2 bases and J by 6 bases, with 11 bases between. The V gene's germline CDR1 is KGHSH and CDR2 LQKENI. The CDR3 runs 14 residues. This CDR3 reads CASSPGQPGQPQHF. Here the CDR3 DNA reads TGTGCCAGCTCACCAGGCCAGCCGGGTCAGCCCCAGCATTTT.

This clone was detected only once. This chain joins TRBV11-2 and TRBJ2-2; TRBD2 might be the D (6 bases). The CDR3 is 14 amino acids. V was shortened by 2 bases and J by 5 bases, with 9 bases between the two germline ends. Germline CDR1 and CDR2: SGHAT and FQNNGV. The CDR3 loop reads CASSLSRGTGELFF. The CDR3 DNA reads TGTGCCAGCAGCTTATCTCGGGGGACCGGGGAGCTGTTTTTT.

CDR3 DNA: TGCGCCAGCAGTAAAGGACTGGCCAGCTACGAGCAGTACTTC. Translating it yields CASSKGLASYEQYF. V is TRBV10-1 and J is TRBJ2-7; a possible D gene is TRBD2 (5 bases). V gave up 5 bases and J gave up 3 bases, with 14 bases separating them. Germline CDR1 and CDR2: WNHNN and SYGVQD (reference sequence). The CDR3 length is 14 residues.

In this sample, this clone turned up a few times. The J gene is TRBJ1-1, the V gene TRBV4-1, with a possible D match to TRBD1 (5 bases). The CDR3 is made up of 14 amino acids. Between the trimmed V and J ends, which lost 2 bases and 3 bases, there was a span of 10 bases. The germline V gene has CDR1 MGHRA and CDR2 YSYEKL. The CDR3 reads CASSQTSTDTEAFF. The CDR3 DNA is TGCGCCAGCAGCCAAACTTCGACAGACACTGAAGCTTTCTTT.

The J gene is TRBJ2-2, the V gene TRBV9; a weak D match, TRBD1 (6 bases). Trimming left V 0 bases short and J 10 bases short, with 16 bases between. Looked up from germline, CDR1 is SGDLS and CDR2 is YYNGEE. CDR3 size: 15 residues. The CDR3 spells CASSVGGTLKEELFF. The CDR3 nucleotides are TGTGCCAGCAGCGTAGGGGGGACACTGAAGGAGGAGCTGTTTTTT.

The chain joins TRBV7-9 to TRBJ2-5; D unresolved. Germline V gene lookup returns CDR1 SEHNR and CDR2 FQNEAQ (reference sequence). The CDR3 sequence is 12 residues long. Trimming pared 2 bases from V and 5 bases from J, leaving 6 bases between. This chain's CDR3 is CASSLRRETQYF. The CDR3 coding sequence is TGTGCCAGCAGCTTACGCAGGGAGACCCAGTACTTC.

This clone occurred a few times. The V and J genes are TRBV2 and TRBJ1-5; D remains unclear. Germline CDR1 is SNHLY and CDR2 is FYNNEI. The CDR3 covers 14 residues. V was trimmed by 6 bases and J by 4 bases, leaving 13 bases between them. The CDR3 here is CASRPWAGNQPQHF. As DNA, the CDR3 is TGTGCCAGCAGGCCGTGGGCGGGTAATCAGCCCCAGCATTTT.

The genes are TRBV4-1 and TRBJ1-1; D unclear. V gave up 3 bases and J gave up 6 bases, with 14 bases separating them. The germline V gene has CDR1 MGHRA and CDR2 YSYEKL. There are 14 residues in the CDR3. The CDR3 coding sequence is TGCGCCAGCAGCCATAATCAGGTACTCCCTGAAGCTTTCTTT. Residues: CASSHNQVLPEAFF.

V is TRBV6-6 and J is TRBJ2-7, with TRBD1 matching over 7 bases. Unmatched junction bases numbered 6, after V lost 8 bases and J lost 5 bases. The germline gives CDR1 MNHNY, CDR2 SVGAGI (reference sequence). CDR3 length: 12 residues. CDR3 amino acids: CASWTGSDEQYF. CDR3 sequence (DNA): TGTGCCAGCTGGACAGGTTCCGACGAGCAGTACTTC.